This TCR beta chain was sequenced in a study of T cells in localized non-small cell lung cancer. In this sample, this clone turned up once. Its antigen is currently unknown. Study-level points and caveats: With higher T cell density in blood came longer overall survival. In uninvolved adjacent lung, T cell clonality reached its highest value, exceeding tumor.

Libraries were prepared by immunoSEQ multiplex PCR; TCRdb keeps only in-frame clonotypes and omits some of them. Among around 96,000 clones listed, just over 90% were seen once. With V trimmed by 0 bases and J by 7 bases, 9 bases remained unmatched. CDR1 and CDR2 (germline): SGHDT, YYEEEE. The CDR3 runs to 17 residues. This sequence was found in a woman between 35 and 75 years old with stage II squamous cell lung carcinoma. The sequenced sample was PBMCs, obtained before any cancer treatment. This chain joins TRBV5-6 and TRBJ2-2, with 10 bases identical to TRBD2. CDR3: CASSLVLAGATDGELFF. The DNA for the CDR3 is TGTGCCAGCAGCTTGGTTCTAGCGGGAGCTACGGACGGGGAGCTGTTTTTT.